A selection of T cell receptor beta chains follows, all from one sample in a study of T cells after yellow fever vaccination. TCRdb reanalysed the 5' RACE reads using MiXCR and keeps one entry per CDR3 protein. The sample lists 250,000 to 400,000 distinct CDR3 sequences; around 4.5% were seen once. Here the sequenced sample was PBMCs, taken 15 days after the yellow fever booster vaccination. The source of these receptors is a man aged 18 to 29 who received the YFV17D yellow fever vaccine. The CDR3 runs from the conserved cysteine through the conserved F or W. A D gene is named only where the DNA matches it firmly. A clone size is listed for some rows: how often the clone was seen (once, few, many), or a class if it is expanded.

V	D	size	length	J	CDR3	DNA
TRBV4-3	TRBD1	few	16	TRBJ1-4	CASSLTPGQQNEKLFF	TGCGCCAGCAGCCTTACGCCGGGACAGCAAAATGAAAAACTGTTTTTT
TRBV19	NA	NA	16	TRBJ2-1	CASSYRPPSSYNEQFF	TGTGCCAGTAGTTACCGCCCTCCGAGCTCCTACAATGAGCAGTTCTTC
TRBV12-5	TRBD1	NA	17	TRBJ1-3	CASGLGLGQGFGNTIYF	TGTGCTAGTGGTTTGGGCCTGGGACAGGGGTTTGGAAACACCATATATTTT
TRBV27	TRBD1	NA	17	TRBJ2-5	CASSLSGQGSILETQYF	TGTGCCAGCAGTTTATCCGGACAGGGAAGCATCTTGGAGACCCAGTACTTC
TRBV12-3/TRBV12-4	NA	many	12	TRBJ1-2	CASGLGSYGYTF	TGTGCCAGTGGTTTGGGCAGCTATGGCTACACCTTC
TRBV29-1	NA	many	14	TRBJ2-5	CSVVLDGRQETQYF	TGCAGCGTTGTATTGGACGGACGTCAAGAGACCCAGTACTTC
TRBV18	NA	NA	14	TRBJ1-1	CASSPTPGDTEAFF	TGTGCCAGCTCACCGACCCCAGGGGACACTGAAGCTTTCTTT
TRBV7-9	NA	NA	14	TRBJ2-7	CASSLFDRSYEQYF	TGTGCCAGCAGCTTATTCGACAGGAGCTACGAGCAGTACTTC
TRBV4-3	NA	few	16	TRBJ1-2	CASSQDGGVLNYGYTF	TGCGCCAGCAGCCAAGATGGGGGAGTCCTTAACTATGGCTACACCTTC
TRBV2	TRBD1	NA	12	TRBJ1-4	CARQGEGEKLFF	TGTGCCAGACAGGGGGAAGGTGAAAAACTGTTTTTT
TRBV19	NA	few	13	TRBJ1-1	CASSIAAGPEAFF	TGTGCCAGTAGTATAGCAGCGGGGCCTGAAGCTTTCTTT
TRBV7-9	NA	many	15	TRBJ2-5	CASSHREGSQETQYF	TGTGCCAGCAGCCACCGCGAGGGATCGCAAGAGACCCAGTACTTC
TRBV20-1	TRBD2	many	15	TRBJ2-2	CSAKGSSGDTGELFF	TGCAGTGCTAAAGGCTCTAGCGGGGACACCGGGGAGCTGTTTTTT
TRBV27	TRBD1	NA	12	TRBJ1-5	CARDRGGQPQHF	TGTGCCAGAGACAGGGGTGGCCAGCCCCAGCATTTT
TRBV5-1	TRBD2	many	19	TRBJ2-7	CASSLFPDLPGTRGYEQYF	TGCGCCAGCAGCTTGTTCCCAGACCTTCCCGGGACTAGAGGCTACGAGCAGTACTTC
TRBV5-1	NA	many	15	TRBJ1-2	CASSAQGRGNYGYTF	TGCGCCAGCAGCGCGCAGGGCCGAGGAAACTATGGCTACACCTTC
TRBV5-1	NA	NA	14	TRBJ1-2	CASSLDPGSYGYTF	TGCGCCAGCAGCTTGGACCCAGGGTCCTATGGCTACACCTTC
TRBV4-1	NA	many	18	TRBJ1-6	CASSQDSQGGTWNSPLHF	TGCGCCAGCAGCCAAGATAGTCAGGGTGGGACCTGGAATTCACCCCTCCACTTT
TRBV12-3/TRBV12-4	NA	many	15	TRBJ1-5	CASSLTVDSNQPQHF	TGTGCCAGCAGCCTCACAGTCGATAGCAATCAGCCCCAGCATTTT
TRBV7-3	TRBD2	many	16	TRBJ2-1	CASSPGLGSSYNEQFF	TGTGCCAGCAGCCCGGGACTAGGGAGCTCCTACAATGAGCAGTTCTTC
TRBV25-1	NA	few	13	TRBJ1-1	CASSERAPTEAFF	TGTGCCAGCAGTGAAAGAGCCCCTACTGAAGCTTTCTTT
TRBV5-6	NA	many	11	TRBJ2-7	CASSFQYEQYF	TGTGCCAGCAGCTTTCAATACGAGCAGTACTTC
TRBV24-1	TRBD1	NA	15	TRBJ2-5	CAPPEGQGSRETQYF	TGTGCCCCCCCAGAGGGACAGGGGTCTCGGGAGACCCAGTACTTC
TRBV6-5	TRBD1	NA	14	TRBJ1-1	CASSYDRGNTEAFF	TGTGCCAGCAGTTACGACAGGGGGAACACTGAAGCTTTCTTT
TRBV3-1	NA	few	11	TRBJ1-4	CASSLTGRVVF	TGTGCCAGCAGCCTCACGGGGCGGGTCGTTTTT
TRBV28	NA	few	13	TRBJ2-2	CASKWQNTGELFF	TGTGCCAGCAAGTGGCAGAACACCGGGGAGCTGTTTTTT
TRBV20-1	NA	NA	15	TRBJ2-4	CSAKHRSLAKNIQYF	TGCAGTGCTAAGCACCGGTCCCTAGCCAAAAACATTCAGTACTTC
TRBV12-5	NA	many	12	TRBJ2-3	CASGRSTDTQYF	TGTGCTAGTGGACGGAGCACAGATACGCAGTATTTT
TRBV6-4	TRBD1	many	13	TRBJ2-7	CASSEGDRYEQYF	TGTGCCAGCAGTGAAGGGGACAGATACGAGCAGTACTTC
TRBV20-1	NA	NA	13	TRBJ1-1	CSARVSEVTEAFF	TGCAGTGCTAGAGTTTCAGAAGTCACTGAAGCTTTCTTT
TRBV20-1	NA	NA	14	TRBJ1-1	CSAREGVVNTEAFF	TGCAGTGCTAGAGAAGGGGTAGTGAACACTGAAGCTTTCTTT
TRBV27	NA	NA	18	TRBJ1-1	CASSPHTLTTGVNTEAFF	TGTGCCAGCAGTCCCCACACTTTGACGACCGGGGTAAACACTGAAGCTTTCTTT
TRBV7-9	NA	few	15	TRBJ1-1	CASSLYGGLDTEAFF	TGTGCCAGCAGCTTATACGGGGGCTTGGATACTGAAGCTTTCTTT
TRBV29-1	NA	many	16	TRBJ2-3	CSALPGLILPGDTQYF	TGCAGCGCCCTACCGGGACTTATCCTCCCGGGGGATACGCAGTATTTT
TRBV4-3	NA	few	16	TRBJ2-5	CASSHDGRPGGETQYF	TGCGCCAGCAGCCACGACGGAAGACCGGGTGGAGAGACCCAGTACTTC
TRBV10-3	NA	many	15	TRBJ1-1	CAISESRRSNTEAFF	TGTGCCATCAGTGAGTCGCGACGGTCGAACACTGAAGCTTTCTTT
TRBV4-1	NA	few	9	TRBJ2-7	CASSYEQYF	TGCGCCAGCAGCTACGAGCAGTACTTC
TRBV5-1	NA	few	15	TRBJ2-2	CASSLAPENTGELFF	TGCGCCAGCAGCTTGGCGCCCGAGAACACCGGGGAGCTGTTTTTT
TRBV12-3/TRBV12-4	NA	many	15	TRBJ2-5	CASSLAGLGKETQYF	TGTGCCAGCAGTTTAGCGGGTCTAGGGAAAGAGACCCAGTACTTC
TRBV7-9	NA	NA	15	TRBJ2-2	CASSQRAIKTGELFF	TGTGCCAGCAGCCAGAGGGCTATTAAAACCGGGGAGCTGTTTTTT
TRBV7-9	NA	many	13	TRBJ1-1	CASSGQKNTEAFF	TGTGCCAGCAGCGGACAGAAGAACACTGAAGCTTTCTTT